These 5 T cell receptor beta chains came from one sample sequenced in a study of tissue T cells after allogeneic stem cell transplantation. Profiling relied on immunoSEQ multiplex PCR, and the TCRdb table lists in-frame clones only, not all of them. The sample includes roughly 8,700 clones, roughly 45% of them seen just once. Regarding time point: mouse harvest day 7 after allogeneic transplant. The graft held 10^6 splenic CD5+ T cells and 10^7 T-cell-depleted bone marrow cells. Sequenced material: gut tissue. Receptors originate from a female BALB/c mouse given C57BL/6 T cells with graft-versus-host disease after an allogeneic hematopoietic cell transplant.

Comments on this clone: Gene names and germline match the mouse. The read terminates 1 residue ahead of where the CDR3 ends, so the germline J gene completes it. The chain joins TRBV21 to TRBJ1-3; 9 nucleotides line up with TRBD1. TRBV21 is treated as an ORF (open reading frame) with a function not yet certain. CDR3 length: 13 residues. V was clipped by 8 bases and J by 2 bases; unmatched bases: 1. This CDR3 is CASRDRAGNTLYF. CDR3 bases read: TGTGCTAGCCGGGACAGGGCTGGAAATACGCTCTAT.

Within the sample, this clone is medium-sized. Mouse germline and gene names are used. The CDR3 end lies 1 residue beyond the end of the read and is filled in from the germline J gene. This rearrangement joins TRBV26 to TRBJ2-5, with 10 bases matching TRBD2. Germline V gene sequence: CDR1 KGHPV, CDR2 FQNQEV (reference sequence). This CDR3 region has 15 residues. V lost 2 bases, J lost 7 bases, and 6 bases stayed unmatched. This chain's CDR3 is CASSLRLGGPYTQYF. CDR3 bases read: TGTGCCAGCAGTCTGAGGCTGGGGGGGCCTTACACCCAGTAC.

This clone turned up a few times. Germline and genes: mouse. The read is 1 residue too short to cover the CDR3 end, so that end is filled in from the germline J gene. The J gene is TRBJ1-3, the V gene TRBV16, with unresolved D. CDR1 is SGHSA, CDR2 FRNQAP, per germline. Trimming shortened V by 3 bases and J by 0 bases, and 6 bases separated the two germline ends. The CDR3 has 14 residues. CDR3 residues: CASSLALSGNTLYF. The CDR3 DNA, read in part, is TGTGCAAGCAGCTTGGCACTTTCTGGAAATACGCTCTAT. Complete variable domain (other parts from reference TRBV16 and TRBJ1-3): NAGVIQTPRHKVTGKGQEATLWCEPISGHSAVFWYRQTIVQGLEFLTYFRNQAPIDDSGMPKERFSAQMPNQSHSTLKIQSTQPQDSAVYLCASSLALSGNTLYFGEGSRLIVV.

To note about this clone: The germline and genes are mouse ones. The read ends 1 residue shy of where the CDR3 ends; the end is completed using the germline J gene. The chain joins TRBV26 to TRBJ1-1, with 9 bases fitting TRBD1. J was trimmed by 6 bases and V by 7 bases; bases with no gene match: 6. This CDR3 comprises 13 residues. The V gene's germline CDR1 is KGHPV and CDR2 FQNQEV (reference sequence). The CDR3 bases that were read are TGTGCCAGCACCCCGGGACAGGGAGCAGAAGTCTTC. It yields the protein CASTPGQGAEVF. The complete CDR3 protein is CASTPGQGAEVFF.

This clone is medium-sized within its sample. Genes here carry mouse names. From the germline J gene comes the end of the CDR3, since the read stops 1 residue before it. This rearrangement joins TRBV26 to TRBJ1-3, with a weak D call TRBD1 (6 bases). The germline V gene encodes CDR1 KGHPV and CDR2 FQNQEV (reference sequence). V lost 4 bases and J 0 bases, leaving 7 bases between the germline ends. This CDR3 is built from 14 residues. The CDR3 protein is CASSRDNSGNTLYF. CDR3 DNA, as far as it was read: TGTGCCAGCAGTCGGGACAATTCTGGAAATACGCTCTAT.